A single sample is the source of the 9 T cell receptor beta chains below, sequenced in a study of blood T cell repertoires in COVID-19. Produced via immunoSEQ multiplex PCR; TCRdb's table is partial and in-frame only. This table holds just over 150,000 clones, 80% found once. Input material: peripheral blood. The source is a man aged 60 to 75 with acute or convalescent COVID-19.

The chain recombines TRBV25-1 with TRBJ1-4; no firm D call. Deletions cut 6 bases from V and 8 bases from J, with 10 bases between. This CDR3 contains 12 residues. Looked up from germline, CDR1 is MGHDK and CDR2 is SYGVNS. CDR3 in amino acids: CASSVRGEKLFF. CDR3 in DNA: TGTGCCAGCAGCGTAAGAGGAGAAAAACTGTTTTTT. Using reference TRBV25-1 and TRBJ1-4 for the parts outside the CDR3, the full variable domain is EADIYQTPRYLVIGTGKKITLECSQTMGHDKMYWYQQDPGMELHLIHYSYGVNSTEKGDLSSESTVSRIRTEHFPLTLESARPSHTSQYLCASSVRGEKLFFGSGTQLSVL.

The rearrangement uses TRBV6-5 and TRBJ2-7; TRBD1 aligns across 7 bases. The CDR3 has 14 residues. V shed 8 bases, J shed 0 bases, and the junction held 7 bases outside the gene matches. The germline gives CDR1 MNHEY, CDR2 SVGAGI. CDR3 region: CASRKQGSSYEQYF. CDR3 nucleotide sequence: TGTGCCAGCCGTAAACAGGGGAGCTCCTACGAGCAGTACTTC.

The chain employs TRBV14 and TRBJ2-1; possibly TRBD1 for D (6 bases). CDR1 and CDR2 (germline): SGHDN, FVKESK. CDR3 length: 16 residues. Between the trimmed V and J ends, which lost 0 bases and 8 bases, there was a span of 17 bases. Here the CDR3 DNA reads TGTGCCAGCAGCCAAGACTGGACAGATTACGTCGATGAGCAGTTCTTC. Protein: CASSQDWTDYVDEQFF.

The rearrangement links TRBV9 to TRBJ2-3; TRBD2 aligns across 12 bases. Per germline, CDR1 SGDLS and CDR2 YYNGEE. This CDR3 region has 16 residues. V trimming: 3 bases; J trimming: 2 bases; junction bases outside the gene matches: 4. The CDR3 is CASSASGGATTDTQYF. CDR3 nucleotides: TGTGCCAGCAGCGCTAGCGGGGGGGCGACCACAGATACGCAGTATTTT.

This clone occurred a few times. V and J are TRBV5-4 and TRBJ2-1; 8 bases line up with TRBD1. Losses at the gene ends were 4 bases for V and 11 bases for J; bases not matched to a gene: 5. This CDR3 has 12 amino acids. Germline-derived CDR1 and CDR2 are SGHNT and YYREEE (reference sequence). The CDR3 DNA follows: TGTGCCAGCAGCCTGACAGGGGCGAAGCAGTTCTTC. This translates into CASSLTGAKQFF.

The chain joins TRBV19 to TRBJ2-4, with D possibly TRBD1 on 6 matching bases. CDR1 is LNHDA, CDR2 SQIVND, per germline (reference sequence). The V and J ends lost 8 bases and 3 bases respectively, with 11 bases between them. The CDR3 has 13 residues. The CDR3 sequence: CASSGVDKNIQYF. CDR3 sequence (DNA): TGTGCCAGTTCAGGGGTGGACAAAAACATTCAGTACTTC.

The chain combines TRBV6-5 with TRBJ2-7, with TRBD1 matching over 9 bases. With 6 bases clipped from V and 1 base from J, the junction kept 4 bases outside the gene matches. This CDR3 is built from 14 residues. In germline, CDR1 is MNHEY, CDR2 SVGAGI. This chain's CDR3 is CASRTGGASYEQYF. DNA for the CDR3: TGTGCCAGCAGGACAGGGGGGGCTTCCTACGAGCAGTACTTC.

The chain links TRBV4-1 to TRBJ2-1; TRBD1 agrees at 9 bases. The germline V gene has CDR1 MGHRA and CDR2 YSYEKL. This CDR3 is 15 amino acids long. J was trimmed by 8 bases and V by 11 bases; bases with no gene match: 16. Written as DNA, the CDR3 is TGCGCCTCCTCGCCCACAGGGGGCGGTTTTTATGAGCAGTTCTTC. Its protein product is CASSPTGGGFYEQFF.

The count of this clone is one. The rearrangement joins TRBV19 to TRBJ1-2, with 9 bases that match TRBD1. V dropped 6 bases and J dropped 6; count of bases not matched to a gene: 5. The length of the CDR3 is 13 residues. Germline-derived CDR1 and CDR2 are LNHDA and SQIVND (reference sequence). CDR3 coding DNA: TGTGCCAGTAGGGGGACAGGGATCAATGGCTACACCTTC. Residues: CASRGTGINGYTF.